This entry concerns a single TCR beta chain. Its cognate antigen is unknown. The data belong to a study of shared clonotypes between healthy human individuals. Findings of the study overall: Only blood was sampled; tissue repertoires likely differ. With a few donors compared, 4% to 5.5% of naive CD4 clonotypes were shared.

In germline, CDR1 is SGHDT, CDR2 YYEEEE. V was pared by 4 bases and J by 2 bases, with 5 bases of the junction left unmatched. The CDR3 is 14 amino acids. The naive CD8 fraction comprised CD45RO-negative cells positively selected for CCR7 and excluded terminally differentiated effector memory CD45RA+ cells. Assay execution proceeded at the deep level. The data were produced by immunoSEQ multiplex PCR, yet TCRdb's version contains in-frame clones alone and is incomplete. Counted here are some 2 million clones, approximately 95% occurring once; the ten biggest clones make up more than 0.9%. Input material: naive CD8+ T cells sorted from blood. J is TRBJ2-7 and V is TRBV5-6, with TRBD1 matching over 8 bases. The sequence was obtained from a man between 18 and 29 years old in good health. Here the CDR3 DNA reads TGTGCCAGCAGCATCCGGGACAGGCCCTACGAGCAGTACTTC. It encodes CASSIRDRPYEQYF.